These 3 T cell receptor beta chains came from one sample sequenced in a study of T cells in Graves' hyperthyroidism and ophthalmopathy. Using RNA transcripts as the source, TCR beta CDR3 regions were amplified. A set of HTBI primers served as the primers for a first-round RT-PCR of the TCR CDR3. TCRdb called the multiplex PCR reads again in MiXCR, with one record for every CDR3 protein. The sample records 350,000 to 500,000 distinct CDR3 sequences, roughly an eighth being singletons. The sample consisted of blood. The receptors were gathered from a woman younger than 35 with Graves' hyperthyroidism.

CDR3 sequence reads: CASNQGLADTGELFF. CDR3 in DNA: TGCGCCAGCAACCAGGGACTAGCTGACACCGGGGAGCTGTTTTTT. J is TRBJ2-2 and V is TRBV5-1, with TRBD2 identical over 9 bases. Germline-derived CDR1 and CDR2 are SGHRS and YFSETQ. V lost 6 bases, J lost 3 bases, and 6 bases stayed unmatched. The CDR3 covers 15 residues.

This clonotype was seen ten or more times. This chain links TRBV9 with TRBJ2-7; D remains unclear. The V end was cut by 3 bases, the J end by 5 bases, with 12 bases between. CDR3 length: 13 residues. The germline CDR1 and CDR2 sequences are SGDLS and YYNGEE. The CDR3: CASSGVLVDEQYF. The CDR3 region has the DNA TGTGCCAGCAGCGGTGTCCTAGTCGACGAGCAGTACTTC.

There are many counts of this clonotype. The J gene is TRBJ2-2, the V gene TRBV28, with D perhaps assigned TRBD1 or TRBD2 (5 bases each). Per germline, CDR1 MDHEN and CDR2 SYDVKM. The CDR3 contains 15 residues. V lost 2 bases and J lost 4, with 11 bases in between. CDR3 nucleotide sequence: TGTGCCAGCAGTTTAGGGGGTGCGGCCACCGGGGAGCTGTTTTTT. It encodes CASSLGGAATGELFF.